This section outlines one T cell receptor (beta chain) sequence together with its context. Its antigen is undetermined. Data came from immunoSEQ multiplex PCR; TCRdb stores just in-frame clones and leaves some out. The data show roughly 1,500,000 clones, 95% to 99% seen once. The source of the sample is a study of shared clonotypes between healthy human individuals. Trimming at V came to 8 bases and at J to 5 bases, leaving 11 bases not matched to a gene. From germline, CDR1 is MDHEN and CDR2 SYDVKM. The CDR3 contains 15 residues. Study outcomes and limitations: Sorted-subset samples were not fully sequenced, rarefaction indicated.

The sequence derives from a man aged 25 to 40 in good health. Sample: naive CD4+ T cells sorted from blood. Subset indicated: CD45RA+ positively selected. The chain couples TRBV28 to TRBJ2-5, with 10 bases aligning to TRBD1. The CDR3 reads CASGRTGQGRETQYF. CDR3 nucleotide sequence: TGTGCCAGCGGCCGAACGGGACAGGGGCGGGAGACCCAGTACTTC.